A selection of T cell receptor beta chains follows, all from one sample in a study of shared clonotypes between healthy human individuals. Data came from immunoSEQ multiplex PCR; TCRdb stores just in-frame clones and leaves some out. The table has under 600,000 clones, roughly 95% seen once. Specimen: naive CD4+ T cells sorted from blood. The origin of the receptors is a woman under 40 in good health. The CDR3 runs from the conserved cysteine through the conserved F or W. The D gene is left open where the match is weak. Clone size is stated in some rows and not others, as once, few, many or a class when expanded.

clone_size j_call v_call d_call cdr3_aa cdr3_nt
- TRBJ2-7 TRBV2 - CASRGILGSPYEQYF TGTGCCAGCAGAGGGATATTGGGATCTCCCTACGAGCAGTACTTC
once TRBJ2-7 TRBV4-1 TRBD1 CASRANDRAHEQYF TGCGCCAGCAGAGCGAATGACAGGGCCCACGAGCAGTACTTC
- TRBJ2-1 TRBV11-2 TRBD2 CASSPTLAVIYNEQFF TGTGCCAGCAGCCCCACACTAGCGGTTATCTACAATGAGCAGTTCTTC
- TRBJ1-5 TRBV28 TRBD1 CASCRRGQSAQPQHF TGTGCCAGCTGTAGGAGGGGACAGTCTGCTCAGCCCCAGCATTTT
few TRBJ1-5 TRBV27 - CASSWRIDSNQPQHF TGTGCCAGCAGTTGGCGGATCGATAGCAATCAGCCCCAGCATTTT
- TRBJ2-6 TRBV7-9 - CASSPGDLSGANVLTF TGTGCCAGCAGCCCCGGGGACCTATCTGGGGCCAACGTCCTGACTTTC
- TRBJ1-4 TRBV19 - CASSWGAFVTNEKLFF TGTGCCAGTAGTTGGGGCGCCTTCGTAACTAATGAAAAACTGTTTTTT
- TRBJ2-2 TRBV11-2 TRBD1 CASSLDWTGSGELFF TGTGCCAGCAGCTTAGATTGGACAGGATCCGGGGAGCTGTTTTTT
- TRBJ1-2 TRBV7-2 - CASSEQTTGGGYTF TGTGCCAGCAGCGAACAGACGACAGGAGGTGGCTACACCTTC
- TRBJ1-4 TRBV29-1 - CSVGGGGDGEKLFF TGCAGCGTCGGAGGTGGGGGAGATGGTGAAAAACTGTTTTTT
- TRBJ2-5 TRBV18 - CASSVLEGTITQYF TGTGCCAGCTCAGTTCTAGAAGGGACCATTACCCAGTACTTC
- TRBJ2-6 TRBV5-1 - CASSQGTFYGANVLTF TGCGCCAGCAGCCAAGGGACATTTTATGGGGCCAACGTCCTGACTTTC
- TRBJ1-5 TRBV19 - CASSIRGSGNQPQHF TGTGCCAGTAGTATTCGGGGGTCGGGCAATCAGCCCCAGCATTTT